A selection of T cell receptor beta chains follows, all from one sample in a study of cytotoxic CD8 clonotypes in ibrutinib-treated CLL. Sequencing was performed with immunoSEQ multiplex PCR; in TCRdb, only in-frame clones are kept and a portion is missing. Of around 140,000 clones listed, approximately 80% are singletons. The source material was PBMCs, sampled after 36 months of ibrutinib treatment. The receptors come from a human donor with chronic lymphocytic leukemia. Both conserved end residues are part of each CDR3. Each record gives: clone size, D gene, J gene, V gene, CDR3 protein, CDR3 DNA. The D gene is left open where the match is weak. The size entry is marked missing in some rows and otherwise reads once, few, many or a size class.

. . TRBJ2-5 TRBV6-6 CASSYQETQYF TGTGCCAGCAGTTACCAGGAGACCCAGTACTTC
. TRBD2 TRBJ2-7 TRBV7-9 CASSYLAGGYHEQYF TGTGCCAGCAGCTACCTAGCGGGAGGGTACCACGAGCAGTACTTC
few . TRBJ1-1 TRBV7-9 CASSETGTEAFF TGTGCCAGCAGCGAAACCGGGACAGAAGCTTTCTTT
. TRBD1 TRBJ1-2 TRBV6-1 CASSYTGTGYTF TGTGCCAGCAGTTATACCGGGACAGGATACACCTTC
. . TRBJ1-5 TRBV6-5 CASSYSAAGGPQHF TGTGCCAGCAGTTACTCGGCAGCCGGAGGGCCCCAGCATTTT
few TRBD1 TRBJ1-1 TRBV6-4 CASSAGTGSTEAFF TGTGCCAGCAGTGCCGGGACAGGGAGCACTGAAGCTTTCTTT
. TRBD1 TRBJ2-7 TRBV6-6 CASSNPGQGVYEQYF TGTGCCAGCAGCAATCCGGGACAGGGGGTCTACGAGCAGTACTTC
. TRBD2 TRBJ2-3 TRBV13 CASSIPSGGGTDTQYF TGTGCCAGCAGCATCCCTAGCGGCGGGGGCACAGATACGCAGTATTTT
once TRBD2 TRBJ2-1 TRBV7-6 CASSSWGGSGNEQFF TGTGCCAGCAGCTCCTGGGGCGGGAGTGGTAATGAGCAGTTCTTC
. . TRBJ2-5 TRBV15 CATREAGQETQYF TGTGCCACCAGGGAGGCGGGGCAAGAGACCCAGTACTTC
. . TRBJ1-3 TRBV6-1 CASSEVSSGNTIYF TGTGCCAGCAGTGAAGTTAGCTCTGGAAACACCATATATTTT
. . TRBJ2-5 TRBV25-1 CASSESSPGRVETQYF TGTGCCAGCAGTGAATCTTCGCCAGGCCGGGTGGAGACCCAGTACTTC
few . TRBJ2-2 TRBV7-7 CASSLAVTGELFF TGTGCCAGCAGCTTAGCTGTGACCGGGGAGCTGTTTTTT
. . TRBJ2-3 TRBV6-5 CASSYAAWGSTDTQYF TGTGCCAGCAGTTACGCCGCTTGGGGGAGCACAGATACGCAGTATTTT
once . TRBJ2-3 TRBV10-1 CASSEPATTDTQYF TGCGCCAGCAGTGAGCCCGCCACCACAGATACGCAGTATTTT
. TRBD1 TRBJ1-2 TRBV6-5 CASSYRTGGGHTF TGTGCCAGCAGTTACCGGACAGGGGGAGGACACACCTTC
. . TRBJ2-3 TRBV5-1 CASSLAGFTDTQYF TGCGCCAGCAGCTTGGCGGGATTTACAGATACGCAGTATTTT
. . TRBJ1-3 TRBV7-9 CASSARFVPSSGNTIYF TGTGCCAGCAGCGCCCGATTCGTGCCTTCCTCTGGAAACACCATATATTTT
. . TRBJ1-5 TRBV4-1 CASSQVWVGQPQHF TGCGCCAGCAGCCAAGTGTGGGTGGGTCAGCCCCAGCATTTT
. . TRBJ1-5 TRBV6-1 CASSEADGQNQPQHF TGTGCCAGCAGTGAAGCAGATGGGCAGAATCAGCCCCAGCATTTT
. . TRBJ2-7 TRBV6-5 CASSYFPGYEQYF TGTGCCAGCAGTTACTTTCCCGGATACGAGCAGTACTTC
. . TRBJ2-3 TRBV9 CASSVGLSTDTQYF TGTGCCAGCAGCGTAGGTCTTAGCACAGATACGCAGTATTTT
few TRBD1 TRBJ1-2 TRBV11-2 CASSPDRDYGYTF TGTGCCAGCAGCCCTGACAGGGACTATGGCTACACCTTC
once TRBD2 TRBJ2-1 TRBV9 CASSVSAGEYNEQFF TGTGCCAGCAGCGTATCGGCGGGAGAGTACAATGAGCAGTTCTTC
. TRBD1 TRBJ1-4 TRBV6-5 CASSFRDSAPEKLFF TGTGCCAGCAGTTTCCGGGACAGCGCCCCTGAAAAACTGTTTTTT
once . TRBJ1-5 TRBV7-2 CASSFPPQPQHF TGTGCCAGCAGCTTTCCCCCTCAGCCCCAGCATTTT
. . TRBJ2-3 TRBV5-5 CASRVQGTDTQYF TGTGCCAGCAGAGTGCAAGGCACAGATACGCAGTATTTT
once TRBD1 TRBJ2-1 TRBV25-1 CASSRDSRQFF TGTGCCAGCAGCCGGGACAGCCGTCAGTTCTTC
. TRBD2 TRBJ2-2 TRBV4-2 CASSQESGGGGELFF TGTGCCAGCAGCCAAGAGAGCGGGGGCGGCGGGGAGCTGTTTTTT
many TRBD2 TRBJ2-1 TRBV9 CASSVGSLAGGSEQFF TGTGCCAGCAGCGTAGGGTCCCTAGCGGGGGGGAGTGAGCAGTTCTTC
. TRBD2 TRBJ2-1 TRBV30 CAWSGASGYNEQFF TGTGCCTGGAGTGGGGCTAGCGGCTACAATGAGCAGTTCTTC
. . TRBJ2-7 TRBV6-5 CASSYSRGSPHF TGTGCCAGCAGTTACTCCCGGGGTTCGCCACACTTC
. TRBD2 TRBJ2-1 TRBV28 CASSLWGGTYNEQFF TGTGCCAGCAGTTTATGGGGGGGGACCTACAATGAGCAGTTCTTC
many TRBD2 TRBJ2-2 TRBV27 CASRPMTSAGGELFF TGTGCCAGCAGACCCATGACTAGCGCAGGCGGGGAGCTGTTTTTT
. . TRBJ1-2 TRBV29-1 CSVDPIELGKVYGYTF TGCAGCGTTGACCCCATTGAATTGGGCAAGGTCTATGGCTACACCTTC
. TRBD1 TRBJ1-6 TRBV5-4 CASSYGQGLFNSPLHF TGTGCCAGCAGTTACGGACAGGGCCTTTTTAATTCACCCCTCCACTTT
once . TRBJ1-5 TRBV28 CASSGGGRRQPQHF TGTGCCAGCAGTGGAGGGGGACGAAGGCAGCCCCAGCATTTT
few . TRBJ2-7 TRBV18 CASSPFDGSYEQYF TGTGCCAGCTCACCATTTGACGGGTCCTACGAGCAGTACTTC
. . TRBJ1-1 TRBV21-1 CASNRGKNTEAFF TGTGCCAGCAACAGGGGGAAGAACACTGAAGCTTTCTTT
. . TRBJ1-2 TRBV19 CASTRDQPGLGYGYTF TGTGCCAGTACCAGAGACCAGCCAGGGCTTGGATATGGCTACACCTTC
. . TRBJ2-3 TRBV5-4 CASSANWGASTDTQYF TGTGCCAGCAGCGCAAACTGGGGTGCTAGCACAGATACGCAGTATTTT
. . TRBJ2-1 TRBV18 CASSPQGIEQFF TGTGCCAGCTCACCGCAGGGTATCGAGCAGTTCTTC
. TRBD1 TRBJ1-4 TRBV4-1 CASSNRRGRGATNEKLFF TGCGCCAGCAGCAACCGCAGGGGGCGAGGGGCAACTAATGAAAAACTGTTTTTT
once TRBD1 TRBJ2-7 TRBV10-2 CASSDWDRDYEQYF TGCGCCAGCAGTGACTGGGACAGAGACTACGAGCAGTACTTC
. . TRBJ2-3 TRBV7-9 CASSPGTYTSTDTQYF TGTGCCAGCAGCCCGGGGACTTACACTAGCACAGATACGCAGTATTTT
. . TRBJ1-2 TRBV11-2 CASSLSGAFGYTF TGTGCCAGCAGTTTATCAGGGGCTTTTGGCTACACCTTC
. . TRBJ1-1 TRBV6-4 CASNGGVITEAFF TGTGCCAGCAACGGAGGGGTGATCACTGAAGCTTTCTTT
. . TRBJ2-1 TRBV4-2 CASSHTTSSYNEQFF TGTGCCAGCAGCCACACGACGAGCTCCTACAATGAGCAGTTCTTC